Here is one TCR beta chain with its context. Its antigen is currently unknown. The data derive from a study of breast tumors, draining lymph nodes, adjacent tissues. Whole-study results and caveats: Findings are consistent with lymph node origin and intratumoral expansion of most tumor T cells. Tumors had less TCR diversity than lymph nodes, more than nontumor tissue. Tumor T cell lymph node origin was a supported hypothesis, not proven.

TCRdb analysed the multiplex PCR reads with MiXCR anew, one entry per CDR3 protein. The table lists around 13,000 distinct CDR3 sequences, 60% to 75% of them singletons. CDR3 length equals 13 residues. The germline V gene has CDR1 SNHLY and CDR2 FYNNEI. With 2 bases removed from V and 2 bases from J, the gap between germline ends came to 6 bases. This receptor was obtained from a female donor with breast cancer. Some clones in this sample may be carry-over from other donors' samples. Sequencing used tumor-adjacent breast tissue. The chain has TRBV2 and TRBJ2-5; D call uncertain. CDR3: CASSERAQETQYF. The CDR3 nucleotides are TGTGCCAGCAGTGAACGGGCTCAAGAGACCCAGTACTTC.